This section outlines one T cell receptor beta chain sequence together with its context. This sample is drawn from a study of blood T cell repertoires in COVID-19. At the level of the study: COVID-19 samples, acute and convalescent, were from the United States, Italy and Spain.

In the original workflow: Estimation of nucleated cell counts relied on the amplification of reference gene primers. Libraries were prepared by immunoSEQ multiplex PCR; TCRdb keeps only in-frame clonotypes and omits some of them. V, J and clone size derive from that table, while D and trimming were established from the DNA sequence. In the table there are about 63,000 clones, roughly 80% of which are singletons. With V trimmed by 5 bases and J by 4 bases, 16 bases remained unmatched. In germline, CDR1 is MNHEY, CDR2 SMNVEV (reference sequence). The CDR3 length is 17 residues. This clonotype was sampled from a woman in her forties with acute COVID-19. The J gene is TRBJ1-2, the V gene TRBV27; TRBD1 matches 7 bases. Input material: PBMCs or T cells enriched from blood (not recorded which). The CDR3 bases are TGTGCCAGCAGTGACACCCATGGAGGGGGCGACGGCTATGGCTACACCTTC. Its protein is CASSDTHGGGDGYGYTF.